The 4 T cell receptor beta chains in this list originate from one sample, sequenced in a study of cytomegalovirus exposure and HLA in healthy donors (dated by TCRdb to about 2017). Libraries were made using the immunoSEQ multiplex PCR assay. A mixture of 60 forward primers for TCR Vbeta segments and 13 reverse primers for TCR Jbeta segments was used in the multiplex PCR. TCRdb provides this immuneACCESS table in a form limited to in-frame rearrangements. Some clones are lacking; in checked studies, under half of them reflect an unresolved V gene, and why the rest are absent is not known. The sample table holds around 170,000 clones, of which about 82% were seen once. 1% of the sample goes to the ten largest clones. The sample taken for sequencing was PBMCs. These receptor sequences come from a woman between 50 and 59 years old in good health and CMV-seropositive.

This chain joins TRBV19 and TRBJ2-4; D may be TRBD2 (5 bases). CDR3 length equals 14 residues. V dropped 4 bases and J dropped 3 bases, with 10 bases sitting between them. Germline V gene sequence: CDR1 LNHDA, CDR2 SQIVND (reference sequence). CDR3 sequence: CASSSGLSKNIQYF. DNA of the CDR3: TGTGCCAGTAGTAGTGGACTGAGCAAAAACATTCAGTACTTC.

The V gene is TRBV5-1, the J gene TRBJ2-7; D perhaps matches TRBD1 (6 bases). Germline V gives CDR1 SGHRS, CDR2 YFSETQ. V was shortened by 4 bases and J by 3 bases, with 17 bases between the two germline ends. This CDR3 contains 15 residues. The CDR3 nucleotides are TGCGCCAGCAGCCCGGCCCAAGGACAGAACTACGAGCAGTACTTC. Its protein is CASSPAQGQNYEQYF. Combining the CDR3 with reference TRBV5-1 and TRBJ2-7 gives the whole variable domain KAGVTQTPRYLIKTRGQQVTLSCSPISGHRSVSWYQQTPGQGLQFLFEYFSETQRNKGNFPGRFSGRQFSNSRSEMNVSTLELGDSALYLCASSPAQGQNYEQYFGPGTRLTVT.

The DNA of the CDR3 is TGTGCCAGTAGTACCCGGGGGGGAACCTACGAGCAGTACTTC. It encodes CASSTRGGTYEQYF. The V and J genes are TRBV19 and TRBJ2-5; 8 positions agree with TRBD2. The J call may be faulty, since TRBJ2-7 better matches the DNA end. Germline V gene sequence: CDR1 LNHDA, CDR2 SQIVND (reference sequence). The CDR3 runs 14 residues.

This clone was detected once. The chain recombines TRBV2 with TRBJ2-5; 9 bases fit TRBD1. CDR1 is SNHLY, CDR2 FYNNEI, per germline. With 10 bases clipped from V and 0 bases from J, the junction kept 6 bases outside the gene matches. CDR3 length: 14 residues. The CDR3 sequence is CAIDRGSDQETQYF. The CDR3 nucleotides read TGTGCCATCGACAGGGGGTCGGACCAAGAGACCCAGTACTTC.